The 9 T cell receptor beta chains below all came from one sample that was sequenced in a study of tumor-infiltrating lymphocytes in primary liver carcinoma. Blood RNA came from unsorted whole blood; germline DNA was also extracted. With around 500 ng total RNA as template and a constant-region primer, TCR beta cDNA was made. The TCR beta library was amplified through three nested multiplex PCR rounds in a modified ARM-PCR procedure. Running 9 to 11 cycles apiece, the first two PCR rounds relied on TRBV1-TRBV30 forward primers together with a C-beta reverse primer. TCRdb passed the multiplex PCR reads through MiXCR, listing each CDR3 protein once. The table includes about 330,000 distinct CDR3 sequences, less than 65% detected once. Input material: peripheral blood. These receptors were taken from a man in his forties or fifties with primary liver carcinoma and hepatitis B virus infection.

This clonotype was seen repeatedly, ten times or more. The V and J genes are TRBV11-2 and TRBJ1-6; the match to TRBD1 covers 7 bases. The CDR3 consists of 15 residues. With V trimmed by 1 base and J by 5 bases, 2 bases remained unmatched. Germline V gene sequence: CDR1 SGHAT, CDR2 FQNNGV. The CDR3 sequence is CASSLAGGNNSPLHF. The CDR3 DNA follows: TGTGCCAGCAGCTTAGCAGGGGGAAATAATTCACCCCTCCACTTT.

A single count supports this clonotype. The V call is TRBV28, the J call TRBJ2-7; D assignment may be TRBD1 or TRBD2 (5 bases each). Trimming shortened V by 6 bases and J by 4 bases, and 13 bases separated the two germline ends. Germline values: CDR1 MDHEN, CDR2 SYDVKM. The CDR3 contains 13 residues. As DNA, the CDR3 is TGTGCCAGCAGAGGGACGGGGAATTACGAGCAGTACTTC. As protein: CASRGTGNYEQYF.

Details on this clonotype: Without the conserved terminal phenylalanine or tryptophan, this CDR3 likely stems from a read error. The genes are TRBV11-2 and TRBJ2-2, with D perhaps TRBD1 or TRBD2 (5 bases each). The germline V gene has CDR1 SGHAT and CDR2 FQNNGV. The CDR3 length is 13 residues. The CDR3 region has the DNA TGTGCCCGCAGCCGGGGCAACACCGGGGAGCTGTTTTTA. Its translation is CARSRGNTGELFL.

The gene calls are TRBV11-2 and TRBJ2-7; weak D call: TRBD1 (5 bases). CDR1 SGHAT and CDR2 FQNNGV come from the germline V gene. This CDR3 is built from 14 residues. The V and J ends lost 7 bases and 2 bases respectively, with 15 bases between them. Here the CDR3 DNA reads TGTGCCAGCACCCTGACAGTGAGGCCCTACGAGCAGTACTTC. Encoded protein: CASTLTVRPYEQYF.

This clonotype was seen a handful of times. At one boundary the junction diverges from the germline segment, which might be a read error. The chain links TRBV11-1 to TRBJ2-3, with a tentative D call TRBD2 (5 bases). CDR3 length: 15 amino acids. CDR1 is SGHAT and CDR2 is FQDESV in the germline V gene (reference sequence). The DNA of the CDR3 is TGTGCCAGCAGACCACTAGGCTTCGGCTCAGATACACAGTATTTT. This translates into CASRPLGFGSDTQYF.

This clonotype appeared a single time. A much larger clone lies one base from this, so it may be a read error. This sequence joins TRBV6-5 and TRBJ2-3, with TRBD1 as a possible D gene (6 bases). The germline gives CDR1 MNHEY, CDR2 SVGAGI. CDR3 length equals 15 residues. The CDR3 loop is CDSRPGHYATDTQYF. As DNA, the CDR3 is TGTGACAGCAGACCGGGACACTATGCCACAGATACGCAGTATTTT.

Details on this clonotype: The conserved phenylalanine or tryptophan normally closing the CDR3 is absent here, so this likely arose from a read error. The rearrangement links TRBV11-2 to TRBJ2-7; D is undetermined. The V and J ends lost 4 bases and 3 bases respectively, with 13 bases between them. The CDR3 consists of 14 residues. Germline V gene data show CDR1 as SGHAT and CDR2 as FQNNGV. Here the CDR3 DNA reads TGTGCCAGCAGCTCCAACCGTCGAGTCTACGAGCAGTACTAC. This translates into CASSSNRRVYEQYY.

This chain connects TRBV30 to TRBJ2-7; D gene ambiguous. The CDR3 is 12 amino acids. Germline lookup yields CDR1 GTSNPN and CDR2 SVGIG (reference sequence). Trimming took off 1 base at V and 6 bases at J, with 10 bases between the two ends. The CDR3 sequence is CAWSEGLLEQYF. The CDR3 region has the DNA TGTGCCTGGAGTGAGGGCCTTCTCGAGCAGTACTTC.

There are many counts of this clonotype. The rearrangement links TRBV11-2 to TRBJ2-4; D might be TRBD2 (5 bases). Trimming shortened V by 5 bases and J by 3 bases, and 20 bases separated the two germline ends. The length of the CDR3 is 17 residues. CDR1 and CDR2 from the germline V gene are SGHAT and FQNNGV. Written as DNA, the CDR3 is TGTGCCAGCAGCCCGAATATCGGGGATAGTGACAAAAACATTCAGTACTTC. Amino acid sequence: CASSPNIGDSDKNIQYF.